This TCR beta chain was obtained from a study of blood T cell repertoires in COVID-19. Overall study: Symptom resolution, clearance, or two negative PCRs marked the recovered donors of Cohort 3. Nucleic acid was either cDNA or gDNA, and it came from T cells, B-cell-depleted T cells, or PBMCs.

The CDR3 is 14 amino acids. The V end lost 7 bases, the J end lost 2 bases, and 14 bases lay between the germline ends. Germline assignment: CDR1 LGHDT and CDR2 YNNKEL (reference sequence). In the source study's methods: By means of reference gene primer amplification, nucleated cell counts were estimated. Data came from immunoSEQ multiplex PCR; TCRdb stores just in-frame clones and leaves some out. For V, J and clone size, that table is used; D and trimming come from the DNA. The repertoire includes approximately 360,000 clones, approximately 87% of them detected once, and approximately 1.8% sits in the top ten. The study assigned cohorts using participant-reported clinical history.

The sequence was obtained from a man aged 40-49 years in a cohort exposed to, infected with or recovered from COVID-19 (not recorded which). The sample was PBMCs or T cells enriched from blood (not recorded which). The rearrangement links TRBV3-1 (or the pseudogene TRBV3-2) to TRBJ1-2, with D unresolved. CDR3 sequence reads: CASTIKTENYGYTF. CDR3 nucleotide sequence: TGTGCCAGCACCATAAAGACTGAAAACTATGGCTACACCTTC.